The 31 T cell receptor beta chains listed next were all sequenced from one sample in a study of early T cells in non-severe SARS-CoV-2 infection. TCRdb reprocessed the 5' RACE reads via MiXCR and lists one record per CDR3 protein. Of roughly 60,000 distinct CDR3 sequences in the sample, over 5% were seen once. Sample: whole blood. These receptors all stem from an adult who was a healthcare worker with PCR-confirmed SARS-CoV-2 infection or an uninfected control (not recorded which).

The chain is built from TRBV6-1 and TRBJ2-7; 10 bases are shared with TRBD2. The CDR3 covers 15 residues. Germline V gene lookup returns CDR1 MNHNS and CDR2 SASEGT. J lost 2 bases, V lost 4 bases, and 5 bases had no gene match. The DNA of the CDR3 is TGTGCCAGCAGTGGGGGGACTAGCGTACCCTACGAGCAGTACTTC. Translated: CASSGGTSVPYEQYF.

This clonotype was detected only a few times. V gene TRBV6-1 combines with J gene TRBJ2-1; the D is unclear. The V end was cut by 4 bases, the J end by 9 bases, with 10 bases between. This CDR3 spans 12 amino acids. The germline CDR1 and CDR2 sequences are MNHNS and SASEGT. The CDR3 nucleotides read TGTGCCAGCAGTGTTTCTTTTTCTGAGCAGTTCTTC. Its translation: CASSVSFSEQFF.

This clonotype was seen repeatedly, ten times or more. This chain links TRBV5-6 with TRBJ2-1; D remains unclear. This CDR3 region has 13 residues. Germline V gene lookup returns CDR1 SGHDT and CDR2 YYEEEE. V was trimmed by 0 bases and J by 4 bases, leaving 5 bases between them. The CDR3 sequence: CASSLVPYNEQFF. CDR3 nucleotide sequence: TGTGCCAGCAGCTTGGTGCCGTACAATGAGCAGTTCTTC.

The CDR3 is CASREPQVGSPLHF. DNA of the CDR3: TGTGCCAGCAGAGAACCACAGGTTGGTTCACCCCTCCACTTT. This rearrangement joins TRBV25-1 to TRBJ1-6; D is possibly TRBD1 (5 bases). This CDR3 region has 14 residues. V lost 6 bases, J lost 9 bases, and 15 bases lay in between. The germline gives CDR1 MGHDK, CDR2 SYGVNS.

This clonotype was seen ten or more times. V usage is TRBV11-1 and J usage is TRBJ1-1; 7 positions match TRBD1. The junction had 10 bases not matched to a gene; V was cut back by 5 bases and J by 4 bases. The CDR3 extends over 15 amino acids. Germline V gene sequence: CDR1 SGHAT, CDR2 FQDESV (reference sequence). CDR3: CASSRTGAAATEAFF. The CDR3 nucleotides read TGTGCCAGCAGCAGAACAGGGGCCGCGGCCACTGAAGCTTTCTTT.

There are many counts of this clonotype. The chain combines TRBV20-1 with TRBJ2-7; unclear D gene. The CDR3 is 13 residues long. V was pared by 1 base and J by 5 bases, with 12 bases between. Germline assignment: CDR1 DFQATT and CDR2 SNEGSKA (reference sequence). The CDR3 reads CSARGPGVNEQYF. In DNA form, the CDR3 reads TGCAGTGCTAGAGGCCCTGGGGTGAACGAGCAGTACTTC.

The V and J genes are TRBV6-5 and TRBJ2-3, with D unresolved. Looked up from germline, CDR1 is MNHEY and CDR2 is SVGAGI. V gave up 6 bases and J gave up 0 bases, with 10 bases separating them. This CDR3 is 14 amino acids long. The CDR3 here is CASSAAPSTDTQYF. CDR3 nucleotide sequence: TGTGCCAGCAGCGCCGCTCCTAGCACAGATACGCAGTATTTT.

The rearrangement links TRBV10-1 to TRBJ1-1; 8 bases are a match to TRBD1. The CDR3 loop spans 15 amino acids. Germline loops: CDR1 WNHNN, CDR2 SYGVQD (reference sequence). V was clipped by 5 bases and J by 5 bases; unmatched bases: 10. CDR3 region: CASSNRGSLGTEAFF. The CDR3 coding sequence is TGCGCCAGCAGTAACAGGGGGAGTTTGGGTACTGAAGCTTTCTTT.

This clonotype was detected ten times or more. The chain links TRBV13 to TRBJ2-5; 9 positions agree with TRBD2. After removal of 5 bases from V and 5 bases from J, the junction contained 12 bases not matched to a gene. The CDR3 has 16 residues. Germline V gene lookup returns CDR1 PRHDT and CDR2 FYEKMQ (reference sequence). The CDR3 coding sequence is TGTGCCAGCAGCCCCCGGGGTAGCGGGAGTAAGGAGACCCAGTACTTC. Protein product: CASSPRGSGSKETQYF.

This clonotype occurred a few times. J is TRBJ2-6 and V is TRBV20-1; D tentatively fits TRBD1 or TRBD2 (5 bases each). V lost 5 bases, J lost 0 bases, and 14 bases lay in between. The CDR3 is made up of 16 amino acids. The germline V gene has CDR1 DFQATT and CDR2 SNEGSKA (reference sequence). The CDR3 loop reads CSARRGVLSGANVLTF. In DNA form, the CDR3 reads TGCAGTGCTCGCAGAGGGGTCCTCTCTGGGGCCAACGTCCTGACTTTC.

This clonotype has a handful of counts. The chain links TRBV30 to TRBJ1-1; D gene unclear. Deletions cut 0 bases from V and 0 bases from J, with 11 bases between. Germline CDR1 is GTSNPN and CDR2 is SVGIG (reference sequence). This CDR3 has 15 residues. The CDR3 sequence: CAWSVGPLLNTEAFF. The CDR3 nucleotides are TGTGCCTGGAGTGTAGGCCCCCTCCTGAACACTGAAGCTTTCTTT.

This chain links TRBV7-2 with TRBJ1-5, with 8 bases identical to TRBD1. J gave up 5 bases and V 3 bases, and 3 bases lay outside the gene matches. Germline V lookup: CDR1 SGHTA, CDR2 FQGNSA. The CDR3 length is 14 residues. DNA of the CDR3: TGTGCCAGCAGCTTGGACAGGGCTGATCAGCCCCAGCATTTT. Amino acids: CASSLDRADQPQHF.

By sample share, this clonotype is medium-sized. CDR3 in amino acids: CASKKGLAGGDEQYF. The DNA of the CDR3 is TGTGCCAGCAAAAAGGGACTAGCGGGTGGGGACGAGCAGTACTTC. The rearrangement links TRBV12-3 or TRBV12-4 to TRBJ2-7; 12 bases are a match to TRBD2. The CDR3 consists of 15 residues. After removal of 7 bases from V and 5 bases from J, the junction contained 9 bases not matched to a gene.

This clonotype was detected many times. The chain recombines TRBV5-1 with TRBJ2-1; perhaps D is TRBD1 or TRBD2 (9 bases each). This CDR3 has 16 residues. Trimming cost V 8 bases and J 8 bases, with 26 bases left between them. Germline assignment: CDR1 SGHRS and CDR2 YFSETQ. CDR3 DNA: TGCGCCAGTGGGACAGGGTTGGGTAGCGGGAGCGATGAGCAGTTCTTC. Amino acid sequence: CASGTGLGSGSDEQFF.

This clonotype came up many times. The chain couples TRBV13 to TRBJ2-7, with D tentatively TRBD1 (5 bases). V lost 5 bases and J 3 bases, leaving 11 bases between the germline ends. CDR1 is PRHDT, CDR2 FYEKMQ, per germline (reference sequence). There are 13 residues in the CDR3. The CDR3 DNA reads as TGTGCCAGCAGCCCGACAGCTATCTACGAGCAGTACTTC. Protein: CASSPTAIYEQYF.

This chain connects TRBV29-1 to TRBJ2-3; D ambiguous. The CDR3 contains 14 residues. Germline V gene lookup returns CDR1 SQVTM and CDR2 ANQGSEA. With 1 base removed from V and 6 bases from J, the gap between germline ends came to 14 bases. CDR3 nucleotides: TGCAGCGTTGAAGCCCGCATGGCCACGGATACGCAGTATTTT. Translation gives CSVEARMATDTQYF.

This clonotype was detected only a few times. CDR3 residues: CASSLTGEGAAEAFF. The CDR3 DNA reads as TGTGCCAGCAGCCTCACCGGGGAGGGGGCAGCTGAAGCTTTCTTT. The chain has TRBV7-2 and TRBJ1-1; 7 nucleotides agree with TRBD1. The CDR3 length is 15 residues. Germline CDR1 SGHTA, CDR2 FQGNSA. Losses at the gene ends were 5 bases for V and 6 bases for J; bases not matched to a gene: 12.

This clonotype was counted ten times or more. This chain links TRBV12-3 or TRBV12-4 with TRBJ1-1; D ambiguous. V gave up 7 bases and J gave up 0 bases, with 12 bases separating them. The CDR3 covers 14 residues. This chain's CDR3 is CASKLLRLNTEAFF. In nucleotides, the CDR3 is TGTGCCAGCAAATTACTCCGTTTGAACACTGAAGCTTTCTTT.

This clonotype was counted ten times or more. The J gene is TRBJ2-7, the V gene TRBV5-1, with 8 bases identical to TRBD2. The V and J ends lost 2 bases and 6 bases, in that order; junction bases with no gene match: 4. CDR1 and CDR2 from the germline V gene are SGHRS and YFSETQ. The CDR3 is 13 amino acids. The CDR3 DNA is TGCGCCAGCAGCTTAGCGGGAGCGTTCGAGCAGTACTTC. Its protein is CASSLAGAFEQYF.

In DNA, the CDR3 is TGTGCCAGCAGCCAGCGAAGCTCCTACAATGAGCAGTTCTTC. It translates to CASSQRSSYNEQFF. The gene calls are TRBV5-4 and TRBJ2-1; unclear D gene. The CDR3 loop spans 14 amino acids. CDR1 is SGHNT and CDR2 is YYREEE in the germline V gene (reference sequence). The V end lost 4 bases, the J end lost 0 bases, and 8 bases lay between the germline ends. The variable domain in full, with the rest retrieved from reference TRBV5-4 and TRBJ2-1, is ETGVTQSPTHLIKTRGQQVTLRCSSQSGHNTVSWYQQALGQGPQFIFQYYREEENGRGNFPPRFSGLQFPNYSSELNVNALELDDSALYLCASSQRSSYNEQFFGPGTRLTVL.

The chain combines TRBV11-1 with TRBJ2-1; TRBD2 matches at 7 bases. CDR1 is SGHAT, CDR2 FQDESV, per germline (reference sequence). The V and J ends lost 2 bases and 6 bases, in that order; junction bases with no gene match: 7. The CDR3 sequence is 15 residues long. DNA of the CDR3: TGTGCCAGCAGCTTAAGCCAGCGGGGCCTCAATGAGCAGTTCTTC. Protein: CASSLSQRGLNEQFF.

This clonotype appeared many times. This sequence joins TRBV9 and TRBJ2-2; D unresolved. Germline CDR1 SGDLS, CDR2 YYNGEE. The length of the CDR3 is 16 residues. Trimming took off 0 bases at V and 0 bases at J, with 9 bases between the two ends. CDR3 amino acids: CASSVEKYPNTGELFF. The DNA of the CDR3 is TGTGCCAGCAGCGTAGAGAAGTATCCGAACACCGGGGAGCTGTTTTTT.

This clonotype was found a few times. The V and J genes are TRBV6-6 and TRBJ1-5, with TRBD1 identical over 9 bases. With 9 bases clipped from V and 2 bases from J, the junction kept 2 bases outside the gene matches. The CDR3 runs to 13 residues. Germline V gene data show CDR1 as MNHNY and CDR2 as SVGAGI (reference sequence). The CDR3 loop reads CASTGGGNQPQHF. The CDR3 bases are TGTGCCAGTACAGGGGGCGGCAATCAGCCCCAGCATTTT.

This clonotype showed up many times. The genes are TRBV10-3 and TRBJ2-2, with TRBD2 matching over 9 bases. Germline V CDR1 and CDR2: ENHRY, SYGVKD. The CDR3 is made up of 15 amino acids. Unmatched junction bases numbered 3, after V lost 6 bases and J lost 1 base. CDR3 amino acids: CAIRRTSVNTGELFF. For the CDR3, the DNA is TGTGCCATCAGGCGGACTAGCGTGAACACCGGGGAGCTGTTTTTT.

The chain employs TRBV7-2 and TRBJ2-7; D remains ambiguous. Per germline, CDR1 SGHTA and CDR2 FQGNSA. The V end was cut by 0 bases, the J end by 2 bases, with 11 bases between. CDR3 length equals 15 residues. This chain's CDR3 is CASSLAGGTPYEQYF. The CDR3 DNA follows: TGTGCCAGCAGCTTAGCCGGCGGAACACCCTACGAGCAGTACTTC. The variable domain in full, completed from reference TRBV7-2 and TRBJ2-7, reads GAGVSQSPSNKVTEKGKDVELRCDPISGHTALYWYRQSLGQGLEFLIYFQGNSAPDKSGLPSDRFSAERTGGSVSTLTIQRTQQEDSAVYLCASSLAGGTPYEQYFGPGTRLTVT.

This clonotype was seen many times. The V gene is TRBV9, the J gene TRBJ1-1; D is possibly TRBD1 (6 bases). Trimming pared 3 bases from V and 6 bases from J, leaving 18 bases between. Germline assignment: CDR1 SGDLS and CDR2 YYNGEE. The CDR3 spans 15 residues. CDR3 protein: CASSEIRGGTAEAFF. CDR3 coding DNA: TGTGCCAGCAGCGAAATCAGGGGAGGGACGGCTGAAGCTTTCTTT.

The chain is built from TRBV20-1 and TRBJ1-5; D is unresolved. The length of the CDR3 is 12 residues. V was shortened by 7 bases and J by 7 bases, with 14 bases between the two germline ends. CDR1 is DFQATT, CDR2 SNEGSKA, per germline (reference sequence). The CDR3 loop reads CSDRHCGQPQHF. In DNA form, the CDR3 reads TGCAGTGACCGACATTGCGGGCAGCCCCAGCATTTT.

This clonotype appeared many times. The chain links TRBV12-3 or TRBV12-4 to TRBJ1-5; no clear D. V was cut by 9 bases and J by 1 base, with 13 bases left in between. The CDR3 consists of 14 residues. This CDR3 reads CASLRLGSNQPQHF. CDR3 coding DNA: TGTGCCAGTCTCAGACTAGGGAGCAATCAGCCCCAGCATTTT.

This chain connects TRBV7-2 to TRBJ2-7; D ambiguous. This CDR3 is 15 amino acids long. Trimming removed 2 bases at V and 2 bases at J, with 13 bases between. Per the germline V gene, CDR1 is SGHTA and CDR2 is FQGNSA. In DNA, the CDR3 is TGTGCCAGCAGCTTACTGGGCCCGGGCGCCTACGAGCAGTACTTC. It yields the protein CASSLLGPGAYEQYF.

In its sample, this clonotype was seen many times. The genes are TRBV10-3 and TRBJ1-4, with D perhaps matching TRBD1 (5 bases). Germline CDR1 ENHRY, CDR2 SYGVKD. The CDR3 runs to 13 residues. V lost 10 bases to trimming and J lost 4 bases, with 13 bases between them. CDR3 loop: CATRDGSNEKLFF. CDR3 DNA sequence: TGTGCCACCCGGGACGGAAGTAATGAAAAACTGTTTTTT.

This clonotype was found many times. The rearrangement links TRBV7-9 to TRBJ1-2, with 7 bases matching TRBD1. The CDR3 has 14 residues. Germline V lookup: CDR1 SEHNR, CDR2 FQNEAQ (reference sequence). J lost 5 bases, V lost 1 base, and 4 bases had no gene match. The CDR3 spells CASSLVGTAYGYTF. The CDR3 DNA reads as TGTGCCAGCAGCTTAGTTGGGACAGCTTATGGCTACACCTTC. Supplemented by reference TRBV7-9 and TRBJ1-2, the full variable domain reads DTGVSQNPRHKITKRGQNVTFRCDPISEHNRLYWYRQTLGQGPEFLTYFQNEAQLEKSRLLSDRFSAERPKGSFSTLEIQRTEQGDSAMYLCASSLVGTAYGYTFGSGTRLTVV.